In this sample, the clone carrying this TCR beta chain turned up many times. Its matching antigen is unknown. The data were taken from a study of CD8 T cells in ankylosing spondylitis. Overall study results and limits: It was reported that disease-linked clones were significantly enriched in matched ankylosing spondylitis synovial fluid. There was a TCR beta motif, made of several highly homologous variants, that appeared characteristic of ankylosing spondylitis blood.

CDR3 size: 14 residues. The V end lost 5 bases, the J end lost 1 base, and 11 bases lay between the germline ends. Molecular-barcoded quantitative 5'-RACE produced these TCR beta libraries. TCRdb passed the 5' RACE reads through MiXCR, listing each CDR3 protein once. The data contain fewer than 750,000 distinct CDR3 sequences, over 15% of them singletons. The origin of this receptor is a male donor with ankylosing spondylitis. The sample comprised blood, either unsorted or a sorted T cell fraction (not recorded which). The chain couples TRBV12-3 or TRBV12-4 to TRBJ2-5; D unresolved. CDR3 in amino acids: CASSAFGIQETQYF. The CDR3 DNA sequence: TGTGCCAGCAGTGCCTTCGGTATCCAAGAGACCCAGTACTTC.